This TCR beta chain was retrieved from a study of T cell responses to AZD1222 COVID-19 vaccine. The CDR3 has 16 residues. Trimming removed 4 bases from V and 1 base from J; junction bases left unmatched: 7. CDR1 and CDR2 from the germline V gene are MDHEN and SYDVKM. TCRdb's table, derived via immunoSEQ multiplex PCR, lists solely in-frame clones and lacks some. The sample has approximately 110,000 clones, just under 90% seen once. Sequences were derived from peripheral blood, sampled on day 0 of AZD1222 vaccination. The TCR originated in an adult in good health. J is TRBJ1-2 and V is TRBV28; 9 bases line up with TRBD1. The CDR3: CASSSPQGQGNYGYTF. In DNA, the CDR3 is TGTGCCAGCAGTTCGCCTCAGGGACAGGGTAACTATGGCTACACCTTC.